This T cell receptor beta chain was retrieved from a study of cytomegalovirus exposure and HLA in healthy donors. Points from the study as a whole: According to a later analysis, most TCR beta chains associated with CMV appeared HLA-restricted.

Germline V gene lookup returns CDR1 MNHEY and CDR2 SMNVEV (reference sequence). CDR3 length equals 14 residues. Trimming left V 4 bases short and J 4 bases short, with 11 bases between. This clone was seen more than once but under ten times. What it recognizes is unknown. Use of 60 Vbeta and 13 Jbeta primers characterized the PCR. Assay used: immunoSEQ multiplex PCR; TCRdb lists only in-frame clones, some missing. The sample has 80,000 or so clones; over 55% are singletons. The sequencing input was PBMCs. The origin of this receptor is a man between 25 and 39 years old in good health and CMV-seropositive. The chain recombines TRBV27 with TRBJ1-5; D gene unclear. The CDR3 DNA reads as TGTGCCAGCAGTTGGGCCGGGAGGAATCAGCCCCAGCATTTT. This codes for CASSWAGRNQPQHF.